This T cell receptor (beta chain) was observed in a study of control samples from healthy donors and cancer patients. Measured with immunoSEQ multiplex PCR; TCRdb has only the in-frame clones, and not every one. The profile shows some 150,000 clones, 95% to 96% of them singletons. Looked up from germline, CDR1 is SGHVS and CDR2 is FQNEAQ. The CDR3 totals 13 residues. The sample was blood. The chain links TRBV7-8 to TRBJ2-7, with 8 bases lining up with TRBD1. This receptor was obtained from a woman younger than 45 in good health. CDR3 sequence: CGTRDRTSYEQYF. CDR3 DNA: TGTGGAACGAGGGACAGGACCTCCTACGAGCAGTACTTC.